This TCR beta chain is from a study of OX40 agonist ivuxolimab in advanced cancers. Broadly, across the study: Ivuxolimab, which targeted the costimulatory receptor OX40 (CD134), was an agonistic, fully human IgG2 monoclonal antibody. Intravenous ivuxolimab was administered to patients every 2 weeks at six dose levels: 0.01, 0.1, 0.3, 1.5, 3 and 10 mg/kg. Of the roughly 52 dose-escalation patients, hepatocellular carcinoma was present in 19, melanoma in approximately 15, renal cell carcinoma in 9 and head and neck cancer in 9. In the dose-escalation cohort, around 80% of patients were male, and the mean age was 60 years with a range of roughly 23 to 90. Patients were allowed to have had prior anti-PD-1, anti-PD-L1 or anti-CTLA-4 therapy, and approximately 40% of the dose-escalation patients had been treated with checkpoint inhibitors. Partial responses occurred in three dose-escalation patients: two with cutaneous melanoma and one with hepatocellular carcinoma. Peripheral TCRbeta sequencing aimed to test whether ivuxolimab altered TCR sequence diversity and caused clonal T-cell expansion. The monotherapy dose-escalation portion (N = 52 patients) of the phase I ivuxolimab trial is reported in the paper.

Only a few counts were recorded for this clone. The antigen it binds to is not known. No qualities accompany the bases; no much larger clone lies one base away. Taken from cysteine to phenylalanine, the CDR3 has 14 residues. The kept DNA is CDR3 alone, 42 bases in frame from the first base. V is clipped by 4 bases and J by 3 bases, and the sequence between their germline boundaries is 13 bases long. The germline V gene (reference sequence) yields MNHEY for CDR1 and SMNVEV for CDR2. For sequencing of the TCRbeta CDR3 region, genomic DNA was extracted from the sorted cells. The immunoSEQ Assay was used for sequencing of TCRbeta CDR3 regions. As stored in TCRdb, this immuneACCESS dataset retains in-frame rearrangements with V and J assigned. A fraction of the clones does not appear; measured against another copy, unresolved V genes explain less than half of the discrepancy, and the remainder lacks a known reason. For this sample there are some 24,000 clones; around 73% appear just once. The leading ten clones occupy around 1.4% of the sample.

Overall study results and their limits: After ivuxolimab, CD8+ T cells had more expanded clones than CD4+ T cells on average. In the 0.1-3.0 mg/kg groups, partial responders were among the patients with the lowest normalized peripheral clonal expansion, particularly in CD8+ T cells. Low levels of normalized T-cell clonal expansion were also seen in some nonresponding patients. At doses of 0.1 to 3.0 mg/kg, clonal expansion of both CD4+ and CD8+ blood T cells was observed from baseline to week 6. The antigen specificity of the peripheral T cells that underwent clonal expansion was not determined.

The trial excluded patients who had a history of autoimmune disease or who were on systemic immunosuppression. Peripheral blood for TCR sequencing was drawn from every dose cohort at baseline, at cycle 4 day 1 and at cycle 7 day 1. Samples were obtained from an open-label, multicenter, first-in-human phase I dose-escalation trial of ivuxolimab. Adults with locally advanced or metastatic melanoma, renal cell carcinoma, hepatocellular carcinoma or head and neck squamous cell carcinoma were enrolled in the trial. Before TCR sequencing, CD4+ T cells and CD8+ T cells from peripheral blood were sorted into separate populations.

The TCR comes from an adult with an advanced solid tumor such as melanoma, head and neck, liver or kidney cancer. The V gene is TRBV27 and the J gene is TRBJ2-7, with TRBD2 as a weak D call on 5 bases. This specimen consisted of CD4+ or CD8+ T cells sorted from blood, obtained in a trial of the OX40 agonist ivuxolimab. This receptor has the CDR3 CASSSWRKNYEQYF. The nucleotide sequence reads TGTGCCAGCAGTTCCTGGAGGAAGAACTACGAGCAGTACTTC.